The 17 T cell receptor beta chains listed next were all sequenced from one sample in a study of identical twins. TCRdb reprocessed the 5' RACE reads via MiXCR and lists one record per CDR3 protein. The table has about 240,000 distinct CDR3 sequences, about 7.5% seen once. These sequences were also reported in another study, on yellow fever vaccine responses in identical twins.

The sequenced sample consisted of CD8+ T cells sorted from blood. These receptors all stem from a young woman in good health.

This clonotype was counted ten times or more. This chain joins TRBV29-1 and TRBJ2-5, with 8 bases matching TRBD1. After removal of 3 bases from V and 5 bases from J, the junction contained 5 bases not matched to a gene. CDR1 SQVTM and CDR2 ANQGSEA come from the germline V gene. The CDR3 has 13 residues. The CDR3 here is CSVDDRGDETQYF. The CDR3 DNA reads TGCAGCGTTGATGACAGGGGAGACGAGACCCAGTACTTC.

This clonotype came up a few times. The chain has TRBV5-4 and TRBJ2-7, with a weak D call TRBD2 (6 bases). V was clipped by 9 bases and J by 3 bases, with 22 bases between them. CDR1 is SGHNT and CDR2 is YYREEE in the germline V gene (reference sequence). The length of the CDR3 is 15 residues. The CDR3 bases are TGTGCCATAAAACGAGCGGGTCGTTCGGACTACGAGCAGTACTTC. Protein sequence: CAIKRAGRSDYEQYF.

V usage is TRBV11-2 and J usage is TRBJ1-2, with no clear D. This CDR3 is 14 amino acids long. In germline, CDR1 is SGHAT, CDR2 FQNNGV. The V end lost 5 bases, the J end lost 5 bases, and 15 bases lay between the germline ends. The CDR3 loop reads CASSPGLGWYGYTF. For the CDR3, the DNA is TGTGCCAGCAGCCCGGGTTTGGGCTGGTATGGCTACACCTTC.

This clonotype has a count of ten or more. The chain recombines TRBV29-1 with TRBJ2-7; 10 nucleotides line up with TRBD2. Germline V gives CDR1 SQVTM, CDR2 ANQGSEA. The CDR3 has 13 amino acids. The V gene end was trimmed by 5 bases and the J gene end by 2 bases; junction bases not matched to a gene: 3. The CDR3 loop reads CSVQAGGPYEQYF. The CDR3 DNA sequence: TGCAGCGTTCAAGCGGGAGGGCCCTACGAGCAGTACTTC.

Remarks on this clonotype: A read error is likely, as this CDR3 ends without the conserved phenylalanine or tryptophan. This chain connects TRBV12-3 or TRBV12-4 to TRBJ2-4, with 10 bases aligning to TRBD1. Trimming removed 7 bases from V and 7 bases from J; junction bases left unmatched: 13. There are 16 residues in the CDR3. CDR3 in amino acids: CASNPTGGHGGNIQYL. DNA for the CDR3: TGTGCCAGCAACCCGACAGGGGGCCATGGAGGGAACATTCAGTACCTC.

This clonotype has at least ten counts. The J gene is TRBJ2-5, the V gene TRBV27; 9 nucleotides match TRBD2. The CDR3 extends over 16 amino acids. Germline V CDR1 and CDR2: MNHEY, SMNVEV (reference sequence). Trimming at V came to 2 bases and at J to 5 bases, leaving 9 bases not matched to a gene. The CDR3 DNA reads TGTGCCAGCAGTTTAACCAACCCGGGACTAGCTGAGACCCAGTACTTC. This sequence encodes CASSLTNPGLAETQYF.

On this clonotype: A much bigger clone sits one base away, suggesting this may be a read error. CDR3 sequence reads: CASSPHTDSYQPQHF. The CDR3 bases are TGTGCCAGCAGCCCCCACACGGATAGCTATCAGCCCCAGCATTTT. V usage is TRBV12-3 or TRBV12-4 and J usage is TRBJ1-5; D gene unclear. The length of the CDR3 is 15 residues.

For this clonotype: One end of the junction is discordant with germline, which a read error may explain. CDR3 sequence (DNA): TGTGCCAGCAGCAATTATTCCCCCCGGCGTGACACTGAAGCTCTCTTT. Its protein product is CASSNYSPRRDTEALF. The chain links TRBV27 to TRBJ1-1; no clear D gene. This CDR3 is 16 amino acids long. CDR1 is MNHEY, CDR2 SMNVEV, per germline (reference sequence).

The table lists this clonotype with many counts. The chain combines TRBV5-6 with TRBJ1-1, with 11 bases lining up with TRBD1. Germline loops: CDR1 SGHDT, CDR2 YYEEEE. J was trimmed by 3 bases and V by 0 bases; bases with no gene match: 4. The CDR3 spans 16 residues. Here the CDR3 DNA reads TGTGCCAGCAGCTTGGCCCGGGACAGGGGGGACACTGAAGCTTTCTTT. It yields the protein CASSLARDRGDTEAFF.

The chain has TRBV20-1 and TRBJ2-7; TRBD2 is a possible D gene (6 bases). Trimming shortened V by 1 base and J by 3 bases, and 13 bases separated the two germline ends. The CDR3 totals 14 residues. Germline V lookup: CDR1 DFQATT, CDR2 SNEGSKA (reference sequence). CDR3 sequence reads: CSARVPDYRYEQYF. In nucleotides, the CDR3 is TGCAGTGCTAGAGTACCGGACTACCGCTACGAGCAGTACTTC.

The genes are TRBV7-6 and TRBJ2-3, with 9 bases identical to TRBD1. With V trimmed by 5 bases and J by 2 bases, 8 bases remained unmatched. Germline V gives CDR1 SGHVS, CDR2 FNYEAQ. This CDR3 is 16 amino acids long. CDR3 loop: CASSPRTGEATDTQYF. The CDR3 DNA reads TGTGCCAGCAGCCCTCGGACAGGGGAAGCCACAGATACGCAGTATTTT.

This clonotype came up many times. V gene TRBV10-3 combines with J gene TRBJ2-1, with 10 bases fitting TRBD1. CDR3 length equals 18 residues. Germline loops: CDR1 ENHRY, CDR2 SYGVKD. The V gene end was trimmed by 0 bases and the J gene end by 6 bases; junction bases not matched to a gene: 11. CDR3 nucleotides: TGTGCCATCAGTGAGTCCGACCTGGGACAGGGGAAAAGCAATGAGCAGTTCTTC. It specifies CAISESDLGQGKSNEQFF.

This clonotype was found a few times. The rearrangement joins TRBV14 to TRBJ1-1; maybe TRBD1 (6 bases). V lost 6 bases to trimming and J lost 2 bases, with 16 bases between them. CDR1 is SGHDN, CDR2 FVKESK, per germline. This CDR3 has 15 amino acids. DNA for the CDR3: TGTGCCAGCAGTTCACTGGGACACATAAACACTGAAGCTTTCTTT. Translation: CASSSLGHINTEAFF. Full variable domain (outside the CDR3, taken from reference TRBV14 and TRBJ1-1): EAGVTQFPSHSVIEKGQTVTLRCDPISGHDNLYWYRRVMGKEIKFLLHFVKESKQDESGMPNNRFLAERTGGTYSTLKVQPAELEDSGVYFCASSSLGHINTEAFFGQGTRLTVV.

In this sample, this clonotype turned up many times. The V gene is TRBV4-1, the J gene TRBJ2-2; tentative D call: TRBD1 (6 bases). There are 18 residues in the CDR3. Looked up from germline, CDR1 is MGHRA and CDR2 is YSYEKL. V was trimmed by 1 base and J by 1 base, leaving 16 bases between them. The CDR3 nucleotides read TGCGCCAGCAGCCAAGCTGCGCCGGGACACCTGAACACCGGGGAGCTGTTTTTT. Translated, it gives CASSQAAPGHLNTGELFF.

The sample holds a few counts of this clonotype. This sequence joins TRBV4-1 and TRBJ2-1; 15 nucleotides match TRBD2. This CDR3 is built from 17 residues. In germline, CDR1 is MGHRA, CDR2 YSYEKL. V shed 0 bases, J shed 9 bases, and the junction held 6 bases outside the gene matches. CDR3 coding DNA: TGCGCCAGCAGCCAAGACCCCGGACTAGCGGGGGGGGTTGAGCAGTTCTTC. It encodes CASSQDPGLAGGVEQFF.

The chain employs TRBV20-1 and TRBJ1-4; D is possibly TRBD1 (5 bases). The CDR3 has 15 residues. V lost 0 bases and J lost 8, with 16 bases in between. Germline CDR1 is DFQATT and CDR2 is SNEGSKA (reference sequence). The chain's CDR3 is CSARDRTQVGEKLFF. Written as DNA, the CDR3 is TGCAGTGCTAGAGATCGGACACAGGTTGGGGAAAAACTGTTTTTT.

Only a few counts were recorded for this clonotype. The chain employs TRBV5-1 and TRBJ2-7; possible D gene TRBD2, 7 bases. Looked up from germline, CDR1 is SGHRS and CDR2 is YFSETQ. With 0 bases removed from V and 2 bases from J, the gap between germline ends came to 12 bases. This CDR3 is built from 15 residues. The CDR3 loop reads CASSLATGGPYEQYV. In nucleotides, the CDR3 is TGCGCCAGCAGCTTGGCTACGGGGGGCCCCTACGAGCAGTACGTC.